The clone carrying this T cell receptor (beta chain) was counted a few times. The CDR3 spans 16 residues. Looked up from germline, CDR1 is SEHNR and CDR2 is FQNEAQ (reference sequence). Trimming removed 11 bases from V and 1 base from J, with 23 bases in between. These data originate in a study of T-cell memory formation after mild COVID-19. TCRdb independently ran MiXCR on the 5' RACE reads; one entry per CDR3 protein. The sample lists 550,000 to 600,000 distinct CDR3 sequences, 15% to 20% seen once, with just over 8% in the top ten. The receptor was isolated from an adult woman who had mild COVID-19 (a few samples of this study predate the infection). Cell type and time point are not known. Sequencing was performed on PBMCs or a T cell subset sorted from them (not recorded which). The V gene is TRBV7-9, the J gene TRBJ1-2, with D uncertain. CDR3 in DNA: TGTGCCCCGGTAGTCTTTCGGGAACTGGGTAACTATGGCTACACCTTC. Amino acids: CAPVVFRELGNYGYTF.